Only one count was recorded for the clone carrying this T cell receptor beta chain. What it binds is not known. This CDR3 is built from 12 residues. The V end lost 5 bases, the J end lost 3 bases, and 8 bases lay between the germline ends. The germline V gene has CDR1 SEHNR and CDR2 FQNEAQ (reference sequence). The authors amplified TCR beta CDR3 regions, and they did so from RNA transcripts for repertoire sequencing. HTBI primers primed a first-round RT-PCR, and a second-round multiplex PCR followed. Via MiXCR, TCRdb re-called the multiplex PCR reads, giving one row per CDR3 protein. Of fewer than 250,000 distinct CDR3 sequences detected, just under 30% appear once; the ten largest clones hold 9.1%. The data originate from a study of Graves' ophthalmopathy and Graves' hyperthyroidism. On the study more broadly: Researchers obtained peripheral blood at initial diagnosis, before any treatment had begun.

Overall study results and limits: Most thyroid clonotypes expanded beyond 0.001 frequency were also found in blood.

The chain links TRBV7-9 to TRBJ2-7; D is undetermined. This sequence was found in a man aged 45 to 65 with Graves' ophthalmopathy. Sequencing was performed on peripheral blood. The CDR3 spells CASSTFYYEQYF. The DNA of the CDR3 is TGTGCCAGCAGCACCTTTTACTACGAGCAGTACTTC.